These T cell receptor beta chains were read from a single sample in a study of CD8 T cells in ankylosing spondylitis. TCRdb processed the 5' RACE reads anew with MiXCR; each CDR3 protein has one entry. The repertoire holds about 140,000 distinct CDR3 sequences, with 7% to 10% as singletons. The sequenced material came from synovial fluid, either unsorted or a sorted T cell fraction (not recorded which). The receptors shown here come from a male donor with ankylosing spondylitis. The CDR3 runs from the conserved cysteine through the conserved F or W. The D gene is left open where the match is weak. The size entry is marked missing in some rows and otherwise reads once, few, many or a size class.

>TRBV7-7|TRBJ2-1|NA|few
TGTGCTAGCAGCTTAGGGGCAGAGAATGAGCAGTTCTTC
CASSLGAENEQFF
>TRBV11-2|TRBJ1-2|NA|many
TGTGCCAGCACCCCCGACGGCGGCCGTGCAGGCTACACCTTC
CASTPDGGRAGYTF
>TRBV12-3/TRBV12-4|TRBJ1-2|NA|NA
TGTGCCAGCAGTTTGTGGGGGTCCTCTAACTATGGCTACACCTTC
CASSLWGSSNYGYTF
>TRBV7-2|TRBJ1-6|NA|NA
TGTGCCAGCAGCTTAGACCTCAGGGGAAATTCACCCCTCCACTTT
CASSLDLRGNSPLHF
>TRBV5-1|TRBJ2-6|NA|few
TGCGCCAGCAGCCTCTTACTGACAGGCTGGGGCTCTGGGGCCAACGTCCTGACTTTC
CASSLLLTGWGSGANVLTF
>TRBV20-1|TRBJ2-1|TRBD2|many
TGCAGTGCTAGAGATTGGAGTAGCGGGGCATACAATGAGCAGTTCTTC
CSARDWSSGAYNEQFF
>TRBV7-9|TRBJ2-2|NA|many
TGTGCCAGCAGCTTAAAAAACACCGGGGAGCTGTTTTTT
CASSLKNTGELFF
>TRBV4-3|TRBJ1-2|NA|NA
TGCGCCAGCAGCCAAGAGAGAGGGGATGGCTACACCTTC
CASSQERGDGYTF
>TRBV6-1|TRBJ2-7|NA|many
TGTGCCAGCACCCGAAGCGGGCCAGCCTCCTACGAGCAGTACTTC
CASTRSGPASYEQYF
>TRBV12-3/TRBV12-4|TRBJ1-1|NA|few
TGTGCCAGCAGTTTGGACGGGGAAAAGTCTCTCTTT
CASSLDGEKSLF
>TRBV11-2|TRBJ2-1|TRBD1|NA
TGTGCCAGCAGCCTCCGGGACAGGGGCCTTAGCTCCTACAATGAGCAGTTCTTC
CASSLRDRGLSSYNEQFF
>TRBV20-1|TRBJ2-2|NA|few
TGCAGTGCAGAACACCCGAGGAACACCGGGGAGCTGTTTTTT
CSAEHPRNTGELFF
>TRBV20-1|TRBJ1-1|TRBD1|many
TGCAGTGTTGACCAGGGGGACATGAACACTGAAGCTTTCTTT
CSVDQGDMNTEAFF
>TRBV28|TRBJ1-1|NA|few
TGTGCCAGCACCGACGGCTCAGGGACGGTGAACACTGAAGCTTTCTTT
CASTDGSGTVNTEAFF
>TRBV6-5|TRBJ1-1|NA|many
TGTGCCAGCAGTTTCGCCCGGTTTTGGTTCTTT
CASSFARFWFF
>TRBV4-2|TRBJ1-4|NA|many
TGTGCCAGCAGCCCTCGTAGTTCAACTAATGAAAAACTGTTTTTT
CASSPRSSTNEKLFF
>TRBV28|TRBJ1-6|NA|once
TGTGCCAGCAATATCATTCGCGGGGCGGGCGAAAATTCACCCCTCCACTTT
CASNIIRGAGENSPLHF
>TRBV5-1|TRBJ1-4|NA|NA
TGCGCCAGCAGCTTTTCGGGGGTCGAGGAAAAACTGTTTTTT
CASSFSGVEEKLFF
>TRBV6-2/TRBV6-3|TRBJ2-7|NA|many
TGTGCCAGCAGTTATGGAGGCCTCAACGAGCAGTACTTC
CASSYGGLNEQYF
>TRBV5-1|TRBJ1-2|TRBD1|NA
TGCGCCAGCAGCTTGGCCGGTATGGGACAGGGGAGCGTTGGCTACACCTTC
CASSLAGMGQGSVGYTF
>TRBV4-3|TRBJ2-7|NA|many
TGCGCCAGCAGCAAGGGACTCCCGAACACCTACGAGCAGTACTTC
CASSKGLPNTYEQYF
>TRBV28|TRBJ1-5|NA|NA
TGTGCCAGCAGTTTTGGGGGATTGGAGCCCCAGCATTTT
CASSFGGLEPQHF
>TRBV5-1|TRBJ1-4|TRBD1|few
TGCGCCAGCAGCCCCCAGGGGGTTGGAGAAAAACTGTTTTTT
CASSPQGVGEKLFF
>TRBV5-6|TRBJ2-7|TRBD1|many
TGTGCCAGCAGCTCGACAGGGATGTCCTACGAGCAGTACTTC
CASSSTGMSYEQYF
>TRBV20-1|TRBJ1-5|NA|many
TGCAGTGCTAGGACAGGTGAGGGTAGCAATCAGCCCCAGCATTTT
CSARTGEGSNQPQHF
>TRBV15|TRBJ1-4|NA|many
TGTGCCACCAGAGTCTCGGGACGGACCCTTAATGAAAAACTGTTTTTT
CATRVSGRTLNEKLFF
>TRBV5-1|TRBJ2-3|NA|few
TGCGCCAGCAGCTTGGAACGAGGGGAACTAGATACGCAGTATTTT
CASSLERGELDTQYF
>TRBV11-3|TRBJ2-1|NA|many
TGTGCCAGCAGCCTAGGCCGGGGGCGAGGTCTGAAGTTCTTC
CASSLGRGRGLKFF
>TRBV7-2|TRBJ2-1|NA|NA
TGTGCCAGCAGCTTGGGGGGCCGGGGGCCCGGTTTCTTC
CASSLGGRGPGFF
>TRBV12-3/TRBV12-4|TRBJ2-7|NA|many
TGTGCCAGCAGTTTTACTGCCGACTCCTACGAGCAGTACTTC
CASSFTADSYEQYF
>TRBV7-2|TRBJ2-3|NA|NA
TGTGCCAGCAGCTTAGTTCGGGGCAGAGATACGCAGTATTTT
CASSLVRGRDTQYF
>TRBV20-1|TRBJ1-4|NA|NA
TGCAGTGCTAGAGTCGCTAATAATGAAAAACTGTTTTTT
CSARVANNEKLFF
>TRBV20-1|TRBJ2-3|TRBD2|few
TGCAGTGCTAGGACTAGCGGAGTTACAGATACGCAGTATTTT
CSARTSGVTDTQYF
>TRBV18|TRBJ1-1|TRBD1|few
TGTGCCAGCTCACGGACAGGGGCGAACACTGAAGCTTTCTTT
CASSRTGANTEAFF
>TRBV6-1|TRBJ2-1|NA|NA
TGTGCCAGCAGTGGTCAGCTAAACAATGAGCAGTTCTTC
CASSGQLNNEQFF
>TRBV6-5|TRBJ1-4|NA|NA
TGTGCCAGCAGTTATCGCTTTAATGAAAAACTGTTTTTT
CASSYRFNEKLFF
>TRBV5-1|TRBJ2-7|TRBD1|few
TGCGCCAGCAGCCTAGGACAGGAAGGGGTCGACGAGCAGTACTTC
CASSLGQEGVDEQYF
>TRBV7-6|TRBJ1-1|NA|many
TGTGCCAGCAGCTTTGGACAAGACACTGAAGCTTTCTTT
CASSFGQDTEAFF
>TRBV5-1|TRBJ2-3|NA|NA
TGCGCCAGCAGCTTGGATGCAGGGGGCACAGATACGCAGTATTTT
CASSLDAGGTDTQYF
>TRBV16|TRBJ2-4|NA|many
TGTGCCAGCAGCACCCCGGCCCTCAAAAACATTCAGTACTTC
CASSTPALKNIQYF
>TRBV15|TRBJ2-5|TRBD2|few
TGTGCCACCAGGGGCCCTGGGGCTAGCGGGAGGTCCCAAGAGACCCAGTACTTC
CATRGPGASGRSQETQYF
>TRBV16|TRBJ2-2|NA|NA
TGTGCCAGCAGCCATCGAGGAGGGTTTGACACCGGGGAGCTGTTTTTT
CASSHRGGFDTGELFF
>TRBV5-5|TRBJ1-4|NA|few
TGTGCCAGCAGCTTTACCCACGCTGAAAAACTGTTTTTT
CASSFTHAEKLFF
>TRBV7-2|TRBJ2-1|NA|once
TGTGCCAGCAGCTTACGGGTGGCCTACGAGCAGTTCTTC
CASSLRVAYEQFF
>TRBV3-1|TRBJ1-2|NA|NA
TGTGCCAGCAGCCAAGATCCCCACAGCCCGGGCGGCTACACCTTC
CASSQDPHSPGGYTF
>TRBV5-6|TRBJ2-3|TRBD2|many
TGTGCCAGCAGCTACATCCGGACTAGCGGGGGCTCAGATACGCAGTATTTT
CASSYIRTSGGSDTQYF
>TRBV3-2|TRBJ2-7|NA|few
TGTGCCAGCAGCCCGAGCCCCTTTGGAGCGGACGAGCAGTACTTC
CASSPSPFGADEQYF
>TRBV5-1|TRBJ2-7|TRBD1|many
TGCGCCAGCAGCTTCGACAGGGTGCCCGAGCAGTACTTC
CASSFDRVPEQYF
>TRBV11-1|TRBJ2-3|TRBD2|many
TGTGCCAGCAGCCGCGGGAGTTGGCGGGAGTTCATGGATACGCAGTATTTT
CASSRGSWREFMDTQYF
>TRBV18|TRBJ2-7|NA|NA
TGTGCCAGCTCCGGACCGCCGGGGTACGAGCAGTACTTC
CASSGPPGYEQYF
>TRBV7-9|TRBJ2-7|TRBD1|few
TGTGCCAGCAGCTTCGGGACAGGGGGCTTAAAAGAGCAGTACTTC
CASSFGTGGLKEQYF
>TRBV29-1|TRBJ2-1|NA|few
TGCAGCGTTGGAGGGCAGCGGGTCGGATTAAATGAGCAGTTCTTC
CSVGGQRVGLNEQFF
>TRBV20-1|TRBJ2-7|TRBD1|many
TGCAGTGCCTCGACAGGGTCGTACGAGCAGTACTTC
CSASTGSYEQYF
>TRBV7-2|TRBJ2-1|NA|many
TGTGCCAGCAGCTTAGTATACAGGAATAATGAGCAGTTCTTC
CASSLVYRNNEQFF
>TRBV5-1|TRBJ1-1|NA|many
TGCGCCAGCAGCTTGGATATAAATAGGAACACTGAAGCTTTCTTT
CASSLDINRNTEAFF
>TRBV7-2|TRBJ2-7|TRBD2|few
TGTGCCAGCAGACCGGGACTAGCGGGACACCTGGGGCAGTACTTC
CASRPGLAGHLGQYF
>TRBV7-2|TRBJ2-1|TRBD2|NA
TGTGCCAGCAGCGTCCGGCCGGGGGGTGAGCAGTTCTTC
CASSVRPGGEQFF